This TCR beta chain stems from a study of cytomegalovirus exposure and HLA in healthy donors. Turning to the study itself: Unique TCRs numbering approximately 80 million, obtained from HLA-typed donors, made up an early data release.

60 Vbeta and 13 Jbeta primers were used in PCR. TCRdb's table, derived via immunoSEQ multiplex PCR, lists solely in-frame clones and lacks some. The table has some 130,000 clones, about 82% seen once. This CDR3 spans 16 amino acids. Trimming at V came to 7 bases and at J to 0 bases, leaving 8 bases not matched to a gene. The germline CDR1 and CDR2 sequences are MDHEN and SYDVKM. General study points: Indistinguishable V segments such as TRBV6-2 and TRBV6-3 were excluded. V- and J-gene trimming in TCR beta was tied to a missense DCLRE1C variant by an analysis performed later. A previous analysis found most TCR beta V segments productive roughly 90% or roughly 30% of the time.

For this clone: What it binds is unknown.

The TCR originated in a man younger than 45 in good health. Sequencing was performed on PBMCs. The genes are TRBV28 and TRBJ1-5; 8 bases fit TRBD1. CDR3 sequence reads: CASTRTGTYSNQPQHF. Here the CDR3 DNA reads TGTGCCAGCACCCGGACAGGGACTTATAGCAATCAGCCCCAGCATTTT.